The present T cell receptor beta chain was sequenced within a study of blood T cells in healthy people across ages. Broader study findings: Diversity estimates from one million T cells were considered underestimates.

For the second PCR, which ran for about 7 to 11 cycles, a sample-barcoded 5' primer and a J-beta primer mix were used. MiXCR, applied by TCRdb to the 5' RACE reads, yields one record per CDR3 protein. The sample records about 640,000 distinct CDR3 sequences, roughly 58% being singletons. The CDR3 totals 15 residues. Per germline, CDR1 DFQATT and CDR2 SNEGSKA (reference sequence). V shed 5 bases and J 1 base; nucleotides not matched to a gene: 7. As to this clonotype: Its antigen remains unknown.

The chain joins TRBV20-1 to TRBJ2-7; 11 bases are a match to TRBD2. Sequenced input: blood. The origin of this receptor is a man between 60 and 70 years old in good health. This CDR3 is CSAVLGTSGSYEQYF. The CDR3 nucleotides are TGCAGTGCTGTCCTGGGGACTAGCGGATCCTACGAGCAGTACTTC.